Listed below are T cell receptor beta chains from one sample, sequenced in a study of shared T cell receptors in the human thymus. Here immunoSEQ multiplex PCR was the method, and the copy in TCRdb shows in-frame clones only, minus some. Among about 610,000 clones listed, roughly 90% were seen once. The same data also went into a second study, on human thymus T cells.

Sequenced: thymocytes. These receptors originate from a boy under three years old with a congenital heart defect. CDR3s include the opening cysteine and the closing phenylalanine or tryptophan. A D gene is named only where the DNA matches it firmly. The size of a clone is reported for some rows only, either as once, few or many, or as a class for expanded clones.

d_call cdr3_length j_call v_call clone_size cdr3_nt cdr3_aa
NA 14 TRBJ2-5 TRBV11-2 NA TGTGCCAGCAGCCTGGTCCGGGGTGGGGAGACCCAGTACTTC CASSLVRGGETQYF
NA 16 TRBJ1-4 TRBV12-2 NA TGTGCAAGTCGCTTCCTCGGGACAAGTTGGAATGAAAAACTGTTTTTT CASRFLGTSWNEKLFF
NA 15 TRBJ2-5 TRBV5-4 NA TGTGCCAGCAGCCGGAAGGGGTTGGGGCAAGAGACCCAGTACTTC CASSRKGLGQETQYF
TRBD2 15 TRBJ2-7 TRBV11-2 NA TGTGCCAGCAGCCCCCGGACTAGCGGGAGCTACGAGCAGTACTTC CASSPRTSGSYEQYF
NA 9 TRBJ2-3 TRBV20-1 NA TGCAACACGGGTGATACGCAGTATTTT CNTGDTQYF
TRBD2 18 TRBJ2-1 TRBV4-3 NA TGCGCCAGCAGCCAAGAAGTAGGACTAGCGGGGGAAGACAATGAGCAGTTCTTC CASSQEVGLAGEDNEQFF
TRBD1 17 TRBJ1-4 TRBV4-1 NA TGCGCCAGCAGCCCCAACCACACGGACAGGGAGTGGGGAAAACTGTTTTTT CASSPNHTDREWGKLFF
TRBD2 21 TRBJ2-7 TRBV10-3 NA TGTGCCATCAGTCCCAAGGAGGGGGCAGGGACTAGCGGTTCTCACTCCTACGAGCAGTACTTC CAISPKEGAGTSGSHSYEQYF
TRBD2 22 TRBJ2-1 TRBV4-1 NA TGCGCCAGCACCCCTCTCCTGATCGGGCGGGCTAGCGGGAGGGCCGAGATCGATGAGCAGTTCTTC CASTPLLIGRASGRAEIDEQFF
TRBD2 17 TRBJ2-1 TRBV7-2 NA TGTGCCAGCAGCTTAACGCGTCTAGCGGGAGAGAGATGTACGCAGTTCTTC CASSLTRLAGERCTQFF
TRBD1 14 TRBJ2-4 TRBV27 NA TGTGCCAGCAGTTCATTCCCGGGACAGGGGCATCAGTACTTC CASSSFPGQGHQYF
NA 16 TRBJ2-7 TRBV4-3 NA TGCGCCAGCAGCCAAGAGGAGGGATCGGGACCATACGAGCAGTACTTC CASSQEEGSGPYEQYF
NA 19 TRBJ2-4 TRBV7-9 NA TGTGCCAGCAGCTCGACGGAAGAGGACAGCTCCGACCCCAAAAACATTCAGTACTTC CASSSTEEDSSDPKNIQYF
TRBD2 17 TRBJ2-1 TRBV2 NA TGTGCCAGCAGCCCACATTCTACTAGCGAATCCTACAATGAGCAGTTCTTC CASSPHSTSESYNEQFF
TRBD2 16 TRBJ2-1 TRBV28 NA TGTGCCAGCAAAAGGGTGCGGGAGAGTGGTAACAATGAGCAGTTCTTC CASKRVRESGNNEQFF
NA 13 TRBJ2-1 TRBV30 NA TGTGCCTGGGGGCGGGGATCCTACAATGAGCAGTTCTTC CAWGRGSYNEQFF
NA 15 TRBJ2-1 TRBV6-5 NA TGTGCCAGTAGACAGACACTACACTCCTACAATGAGCAGTTCTTC CASRQTLHSYNEQFF
TRBD1 14 TRBJ1-5 TRBV6-6 NA TGTGCCAGCAGACCCGACAGGGGCGATCAGCCCCAGCATTTT CASRPDRGDQPQHF
NA 16 TRBJ2-7 TRBV27 once TGTGCCAGCAGTCCCCAAGAGGACAGATCTTCCTACGAGCAGTACTTC CASSPQEDRSSYEQYF
TRBD1 11 TRBJ1-2 TRBV30 NA TGTGCTGTCCAGGGGGCGGGGGGCTACACCTTC CAVQGAGGYTF
NA 13 TRBJ2-3 TRBV12-5 once TGTGCTAGTGGTTTGGCCGGCACAGATACGCAGTATTTT CASGLAGTDTQYF
NA 12 TRBJ2-7 TRBV5-6 NA TGTGCCAGCAGCTTGATCCCGGGGGAGGAGTACTTC CASSLIPGEEYF
NA 11 TRBJ2-7 TRBV11-2 NA TGTGCCAGCAGCTTACGGTACGAGCAGTACTTC CASSLRYEQYF
TRBD1 15 TRBJ2-5 TRBV28 NA TGTGCCAGCAGCCCGACAGGGACCCTTCAAGAGATCCAGTACTTC CASSPTGTLQEIQYF
TRBD1 14 TRBJ2-7 TRBV7-2 NA TGTGCCAGCAGCTTGGGGACAGGCCCCTACGAGCAGTACTTC CASSLGTGPYEQYF
NA 14 TRBJ1-5 TRBV6-1 few TGTGCCAGCAGTGAGGGCAGGTCCCATCAGCCCCAGCATTTT CASSEGRSHQPQHF
NA 15 TRBJ2-7 TRBV6-5 NA TGTGCCAGCAGTTTTATACTAAAGGGGGCCTACGAGCAGTACTTC CASSFILKGAYEQYF
TRBD2 17 TRBJ2-1 TRBV5-4 NA TGTGCCAGCAGCAACAGACTAGCGGGAGGTCACTACAATGAGCAGTTCTTC CASSNRLAGGHYNEQFF
TRBD1 16 TRBJ1-2 TRBV4-3 NA TGCGCCAGCAGCCAAGGGGGGGACAGGAGACTGTATGGCTACACCTTC CASSQGGDRRLYGYTF
NA 16 TRBJ2-1 TRBV7-2 NA TGTGCCAGCAGCTTAGAGGCAGGTCCACCTTACAATGAGCAGTTCTTC CASSLEAGPPYNEQFF